This TCR beta chain was identified in a study of OX40 agonist ivuxolimab in advanced cancers. A remark on this clone: Its target is unknown.

Study results and caveats: Both blood CD4+ and CD8+ T cells showed clonal growth by week 6 at 0.1 to 3.0 mg/kg. Certain nonresponders likewise exhibited a low normalized T-cell clonal expansion.

Germline V gene sequence: CDR1 WSHSY, CDR2 SAAADI. There are 12 residues in the CDR3. The V end lost 7 bases, the J end lost 8 bases, and 14 bases lay between the germline ends. The method was immunoSEQ multiplex PCR; TCRdb's version includes in-frame clones alone and lacks a portion of them. Here the sample spans over 55,000 clones, more than 85% being singletons. This sequence was found in an adult with an advanced solid tumor such as melanoma, head and neck, liver or kidney cancer. Source: CD4+ or CD8+ T cells sorted from blood, taken in a trial of the OX40 agonist ivuxolimab. The rearrangement uses TRBV10-2 and TRBJ1-2; maybe TRBD1 (5 bases). The CDR3 protein is CASKPGPGGYTF. CDR3 nucleotides: TGCGCCAGCAAACCGGGACCAGGGGGCTACACCTTC.